The rows below give T cell receptor beta chains drawn from one sample of a study of cytomegalovirus exposure and HLA in healthy donors. The assay was immunoSEQ multiplex PCR, and TCRdb's table has in-frame clones only and misses some. The sample holds under 200,000 clones, around 80% seen once. Sequenced sample: PBMCs. The receptors here all came from a man aged 40-49 years in good health and CMV-seropositive. The CDR3 runs from the conserved cysteine through the conserved F or W. D genes are given only for firm matches. Expanded clones are given a class, and other clones once, few, many or no size at all.

V: TRBV29-1; length: 14; D: TRBD1; size: once; J: TRBJ2-3; CDR3: CSVSRDRGGDTQYF; DNA: TGCAGCGTAAGCCGGGACAGGGGGGGAGATACGCAGTATTTT
V: TRBV18; length: 15; D: -; size: -; J: TRBJ1-3; CDR3: CASSPTLYSGNTIYF; DNA: TGTGCCAGCTCACCAACTCTCTACTCTGGAAACACCATATATTTT
V: TRBV7-8; length: 14; D: -; size: -; J: TRBJ1-1; CDR3: CASSLGAGNTEAFF; DNA: TGTGCCAGCAGCTTAGGTGCGGGGAACACTGAAGCTTTCTTT
V: TRBV27; length: 12; D: -; size: -; J: TRBJ1-2; CDR3: CATLLPGDGYTF; DNA: TGTGCCACCCTCCTACCGGGGGATGGCTACACCTTC
V: TRBV27; length: 16; D: TRBD2; size: -; J: TRBJ2-3; CDR3: CASSRFAGGNPDTQYF; DNA: TGTGCCAGCAGTCGTTTCGCGGGGGGGAACCCAGATACGCAGTATTTT
V: TRBV5-8; length: 13; D: TRBD1; size: -; J: TRBJ1-1; CDR3: CASSRDREGETFF; DNA: TGTGCCAGCAGCCGGGACAGGGAAGGGGAAACTTTCTTT
V: TRBV11-2; length: 15; D: -; size: -; J: TRBJ2-7; CDR3: CASSLSWQRDDEQYF; DNA: TGTGCCAGCAGCTTATCCTGGCAGCGAGACGATGAGCAGTACTTC
V: TRBV5-8; length: 14; D: TRBD2; size: once; J: TRBJ2-7; CDR3: CASSSRTSGYEQYF; DNA: TGTGCCAGCAGCTCCCGGACTAGCGGGTACGAGCAGTACTTC
V: TRBV5-1; length: 15; D: TRBD1; size: -; J: TRBJ1-1; CDR3: CASSLSGGGGTEAFF; DNA: TGCGCCAGCAGCTTGTCAGGGGGCGGAGGAACTGAAGCTTTCTTT
V: TRBV28; length: 18; D: TRBD2; size: -; J: TRBJ2-5; CDR3: CASSPWTSGGSSQETQYF; DNA: TGTGCCAGCAGTCCCTGGACTAGCGGGGGCTCCTCTCAAGAGACCCAGTACTTC
V: TRBV9; length: 13; D: -; size: -; J: TRBJ2-5; CDR3: CASTSQGDETQYF; DNA: TGTGCCAGCACCTCGCAGGGTGATGAGACCCAGTACTTC
V: TRBV6-5; length: 15; D: -; size: -; J: TRBJ1-1; CDR3: CASSYSRGGGTEAFF; DNA: TGTGCCAGCAGTTACTCTCGAGGGGGTGGGACTGAAGCTTTCTTT
V: TRBV5-4; length: 17; D: TRBD2; size: -; J: TRBJ2-5; CDR3: CASTNGASGEYQETQYF; DNA: TGTGCCAGCACTAATGGGGCTAGCGGGGAGTACCAAGAGACCCAGTACTTC
V: TRBV11-2; length: 16; D: TRBD2; size: few; J: TRBJ2-7; CDR3: CASSSWTSGGFGEQYF; DNA: TGTGCCAGCAGCTCCTGGACTAGCGGGGGATTCGGGGAGCAGTACTTC
V: TRBV6-1; length: 15; D: TRBD2; size: -; J: TRBJ2-3; CDR3: CAGSSSGGRTDTQYF; DNA: TGTGCCGGCAGTTCTAGCGGGGGACGCACAGATACGCAGTATTTT
V: TRBV7-2; length: 12; D: -; size: -; J: TRBJ2-7; CDR3: CASSPSFYEQYF; DNA: TGTGCCAGCAGCCCCTCGTTCTACGAGCAGTACTTC
V: TRBV28; length: 15; D: -; size: -; J: TRBJ2-5; CDR3: CASSSLRTNQETQYF; DNA: TGTGCCAGCAGCTCCCTCAGGACAAACCAAGAGACCCAGTACTTC
V: TRBV4-2; length: 17; D: -; size: -; J: TRBJ2-5; CDR3: CASSPRPGGSQQETQYF; DNA: TGTGCCAGCAGCCCTAGGCCGGGGGGCTCACAACAAGAGACCCAGTACTTC
V: TRBV19; length: 13; D: TRBD1; size: -; J: TRBJ1-5; CDR3: CASSIGTDRTQHF; DNA: TGTGCCAGTAGTATAGGGACGGACAGGACCCAGCATTTT
V: TRBV9; length: 15; D: -; size: -; J: TRBJ1-4; CDR3: CASSVGGTANEKLFF; DNA: TGTGCCAGCAGCGTAGGCGGGACGGCAAATGAAAAACTGTTTTTT
V: TRBV7-9; length: 12; D: -; size: -; J: TRBJ1-1; CDR3: CSSSFRYTEAFF; DNA: TGTTCCAGCAGCTTTAGATACACTGAAGCTTTCTTT
V: TRBV5-1; length: 14; D: -; size: -; J: TRBJ1-2; CDR3: CASNYRPTNYGYTF; DNA: TGCGCCAGCAACTACAGGCCTACCAACTATGGCTACACCTTC
V: TRBV25-1; length: 15; D: TRBD1; size: -; J: TRBJ2-1; CDR3: CASSDIQGNYNEQFF; DNA: TGTGCCAGCAGTGACATACAGGGGAACTACAATGAGCAGTTCTTC
V: TRBV5-6; length: 17; D: TRBD1; size: -; J: TRBJ2-7; CDR3: CASSTWGTGDSSYEQYF; DNA: TGTGCCAGCAGCACCTGGGGGACAGGGGACTCCTCCTACGAGCAGTACTTC
V: TRBV19; length: 13; D: -; size: -; J: TRBJ2-5; CDR3: CASSIGNQETQYF; DNA: TGTGCCAGTAGTATTGGCAATCAAGAGACCCAGTACTTC
V: TRBV29-1; length: 12; D: -; size: few; J: TRBJ1-3; CDR3: CSVEQGRNTIYF; DNA: TGCAGCGTGGAACAGGGAAGAAACACCATATATTTT
V: TRBV19; length: 14; D: -; size: few; J: TRBJ2-5; CDR3: CASSIVQGQETQYF; DNA: TGTGCCAGTAGTATAGTCCAGGGGCAAGAGACCCAGTACTTC
V: TRBV12-5; length: 18; D: TRBD2; size: -; J: TRBJ2-5; CDR3: CASGLVIGTRRLQETQYF; DNA: TGTGCTAGTGGTTTGGTAATCGGGACTAGGCGACTCCAAGAGACCCAGTACTTC
V: TRBV27; length: 16; D: TRBD1; size: -; J: TRBJ2-3; CDR3: CASSSETGGARDTQYF; DNA: TGTGCCAGCAGTTCAGAGACAGGGGGCGCGAGAGATACGCAGTATTTT
V: TRBV30; length: 11; D: TRBD1; size: -; J: TRBJ2-3; CDR3: CAWADRGRLYF; DNA: TGTGCCTGGGCAGACAGGGGCCGACTGTATTTT
V: TRBV5-1; length: 14; D: TRBD1; size: -; J: TRBJ1-6; CDR3: CASSRQGAGSPLHF; DNA: TGCGCCAGCAGCCGACAGGGGGCAGGATCACCCCTCCACTTT
V: TRBV11-2; length: 15; D: TRBD1; size: -; J: TRBJ1-6; CDR3: CASSLDGTGDSSLHF; DNA: TGTGCCAGCAGCTTAGATGGGACAGGGGACTCCTCCCTCCACTTT
V: TRBV6-5; length: 14; D: TRBD1; size: -; J: TRBJ1-6; CDR3: CASSRGTVNSPLHF; DNA: TGTGCCAGCAGCCGAGGGACAGTCAATTCACCCCTCCACTTT
V: TRBV15; length: 15; D: -; size: -; J: TRBJ1-6; CDR3: CATSRQGFFGSPLHF; DNA: TGTGCCACCAGCAGACAGGGGTTTTTCGGTTCACCCCTCCACTTT
V: TRBV4-3; length: 16; D: -; size: -; J: TRBJ2-6; CDR3: CASSLTGSAGANVLTF; DNA: TGCGCCAGCAGCTTAACAGGGAGCGCTGGGGCCAACGTCCTGACTTTC
V: TRBV6-5; length: 14; D: TRBD1; size: many; J: TRBJ1-3; CDR3: CASSLDRISGTIYF; DNA: TGTGCCAGCAGTTTGGACAGGATCTCTGGCACCATATATTTT
V: TRBV7-3; length: 15; D: TRBD2; size: -; J: TRBJ2-1; CDR3: CASTPTSGALNEQFF; DNA: TGTGCCAGCACCCCGACTAGCGGGGCATTAAATGAGCAGTTCTTC
V: TRBV7-9; length: 17; D: -; size: once; J: TRBJ1-1; CDR3: CASSLAGPNFANTEAFF; DNA: TGTGCCAGCAGCTTAGCGGGCCCCAATTTCGCGAACACTGAAGCTTTCTTT
V: TRBV9; length: 14; D: TRBD1; size: -; J: TRBJ1-1; CDR3: CASSLRQGGGEAFF; DNA: TGTGCCAGCAGCTTAAGACAGGGGGGAGGTGAAGCTTTCTTT
V: TRBV7-9; length: 13; D: TRBD1; size: -; J: TRBJ1-6; CDR3: CASSPGGNSPLHF; DNA: TGTGCCAGCAGCCCAGGGGGGAATTCACCCCTCCACTTT
V: TRBV19; length: 13; D: -; size: -; J: TRBJ2-3; CDR3: CASSNGGAGTQYF; DNA: TGTGCCAGTAGTAATGGGGGCGCGGGTACGCAGTATTTT
V: TRBV5-1; length: 16; D: TRBD2; size: once; J: TRBJ2-2; CDR3: CASSLLSGAGTGELFF; DNA: TGCGCCAGCAGCTTGCTCAGCGGGGCCGGGACCGGGGAGCTGTTTTTT
V: TRBV4-1; length: 14; D: -; size: -; J: TRBJ2-1; CDR3: CASSQPGGPNEQFF; DNA: TGCGCCAGCAGCCAACCCGGGGGGCCCAATGAGCAGTTCTTC
V: TRBV18; length: 14; D: -; size: -; J: TRBJ2-5; CDR3: CASSPQGRGETQYF; DNA: TGTGCCAGCTCACCACAAGGCAGAGGGGAGACCCAGTACTTC
V: TRBV30; length: 18; D: TRBD1; size: -; J: TRBJ2-1; CDR3: CAWSADVSGQGGYDEQFF; DNA: TGTGCCTGGAGCGCCGATGTATCGGGACAGGGGGGCTATGATGAGCAGTTCTTC
V: TRBV5-1; length: 15; D: TRBD1; size: -; J: TRBJ2-5; CDR3: CASSFRDRNQETQYF; DNA: TGCGCCAGCAGCTTCCGGGACAGGAATCAAGAGACCCAGTACTTC
V: TRBV7-9; length: 13; D: TRBD1; size: -; J: TRBJ2-5; CDR3: CASSQQGSETQYF; DNA: TGTGCCAGCAGTCAACAGGGGTCCGAGACCCAGTACTTC
V: TRBV4-2; length: 14; D: -; size: -; J: TRBJ2-1; CDR3: CASSGSAGHSEQFF; DNA: TGTGCCAGCAGCGGGTCAGCGGGTCATTCTGAGCAGTTCTTC
V: TRBV5-1; length: 14; D: TRBD1; size: -; J: TRBJ2-7; CDR3: CASSSGQGSYEQYF; DNA: TGCGCCAGCAGCTCCGGACAGGGCTCCTACGAGCAGTACTTC
V: TRBV2; length: 13; D: -; size: few; J: TRBJ1-1; CDR3: CASSRQSDTEAFF; DNA: TGTGCCAGCTCCAGACAATCCGACACTGAAGCTTTCTTT
V: TRBV27; length: 12; D: -; size: few; J: TRBJ2-2; CDR3: CASSYPAGELFF; DNA: TGTGCCAGCAGTTACCCGGCCGGGGAGCTGTTTTTT